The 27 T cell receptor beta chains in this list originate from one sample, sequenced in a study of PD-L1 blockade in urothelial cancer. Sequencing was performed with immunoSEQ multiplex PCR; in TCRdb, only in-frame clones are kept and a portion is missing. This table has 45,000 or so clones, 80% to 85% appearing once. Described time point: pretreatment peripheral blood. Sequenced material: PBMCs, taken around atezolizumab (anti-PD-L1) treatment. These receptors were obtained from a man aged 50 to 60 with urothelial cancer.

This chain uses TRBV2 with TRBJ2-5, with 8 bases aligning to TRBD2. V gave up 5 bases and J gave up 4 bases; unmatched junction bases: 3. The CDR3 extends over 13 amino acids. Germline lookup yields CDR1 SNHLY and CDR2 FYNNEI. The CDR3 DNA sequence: TGTGCCAGCAGTCTCCGGGAGGGAGAGACCCAGTACTTC. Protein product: CASSLREGETQYF.

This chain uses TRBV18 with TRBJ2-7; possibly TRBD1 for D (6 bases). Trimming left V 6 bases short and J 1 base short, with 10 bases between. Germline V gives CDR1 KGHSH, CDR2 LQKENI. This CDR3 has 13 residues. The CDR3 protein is CASSPGQSYEQYF. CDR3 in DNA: TGTGCCAGCTCTCCCGGACAGTCCTACGAGCAGTACTTC.

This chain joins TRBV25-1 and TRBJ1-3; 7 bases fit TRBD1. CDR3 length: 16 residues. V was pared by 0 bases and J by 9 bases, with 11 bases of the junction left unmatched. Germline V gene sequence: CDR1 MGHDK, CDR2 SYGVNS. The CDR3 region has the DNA TGTGCCAGCAGTGAATACCCGACAGGGAATCGGGGCACCATATATTTT. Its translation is CASSEYPTGNRGTIYF.

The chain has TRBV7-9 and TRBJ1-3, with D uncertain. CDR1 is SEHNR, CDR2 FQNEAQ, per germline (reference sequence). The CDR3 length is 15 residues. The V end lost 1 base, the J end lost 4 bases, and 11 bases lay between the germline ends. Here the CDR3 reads CASSLDAGHGNTIYF. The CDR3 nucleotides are TGTGCCAGCAGCTTAGATGCGGGTCACGGAAACACCATATATTTT.

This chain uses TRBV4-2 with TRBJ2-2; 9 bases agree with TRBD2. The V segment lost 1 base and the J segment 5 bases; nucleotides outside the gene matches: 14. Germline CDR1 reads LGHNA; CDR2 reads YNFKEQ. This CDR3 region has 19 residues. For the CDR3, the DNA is TGTGCCAGCAGCCAAGTAGTCGATGGCGGGGGGGCCTCAACCGGGGAGCTGTTTTTT. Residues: CASSQVVDGGGASTGELFF.

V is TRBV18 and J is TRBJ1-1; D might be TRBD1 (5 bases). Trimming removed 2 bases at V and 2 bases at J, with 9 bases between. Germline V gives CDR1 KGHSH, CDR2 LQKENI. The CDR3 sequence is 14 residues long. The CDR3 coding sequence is TGTGCCAGCTCACCAGGGGGGGGAAACACTGAAGCTTTCTTT. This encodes CASSPGGGNTEAFF.

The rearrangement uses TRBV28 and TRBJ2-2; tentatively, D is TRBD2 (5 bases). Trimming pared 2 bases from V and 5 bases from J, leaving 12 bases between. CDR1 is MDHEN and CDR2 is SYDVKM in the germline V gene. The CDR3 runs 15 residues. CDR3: CASSLGLAGTGELFF. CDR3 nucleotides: TGTGCCAGCAGTTTAGGTCTAGCCGGGACCGGGGAGCTGTTTTTT.

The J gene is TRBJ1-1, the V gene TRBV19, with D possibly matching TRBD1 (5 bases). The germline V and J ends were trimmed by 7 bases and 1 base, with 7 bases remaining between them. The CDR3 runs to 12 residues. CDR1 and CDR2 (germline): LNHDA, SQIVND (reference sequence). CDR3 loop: CASNTGNTEAFF. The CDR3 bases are TGTGCCAGTAATACAGGGAACACTGAAGCTTTCTTT. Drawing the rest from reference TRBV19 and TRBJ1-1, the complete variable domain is DGGITQSPKYLFRKEGQNVTLSCEQNLNHDAMYWYRQDPGQGLRLIYYSQIVNDFQKGDIAEGYSVSREKKESFPLTVTSAQKNPTAFYLCASNTGNTEAFFGQGTRLTVV.

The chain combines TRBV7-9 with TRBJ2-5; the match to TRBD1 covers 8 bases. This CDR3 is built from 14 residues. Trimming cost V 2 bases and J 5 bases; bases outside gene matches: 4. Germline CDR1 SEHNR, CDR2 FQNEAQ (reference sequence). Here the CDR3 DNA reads TGTGCCAGCAGCTTACAGGGGGCGGGGGAGACCCAGTACTTC. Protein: CASSLQGAGETQYF. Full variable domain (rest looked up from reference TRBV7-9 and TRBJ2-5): DTGVSQNPRHKITKRGQNVTFRCDPISEHNRLYWYRQTLGQGPEFLTYFQNEAQLEKSRLLSDRFSAERPKGSFSTLEIQRTEQGDSAMYLCASSLQGAGETQYFGPGTRLLVL.

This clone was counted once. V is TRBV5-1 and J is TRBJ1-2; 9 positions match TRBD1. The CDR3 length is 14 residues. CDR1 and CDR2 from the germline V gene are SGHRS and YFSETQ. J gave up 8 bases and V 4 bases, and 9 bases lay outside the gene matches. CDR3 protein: CASSPGQGGGGYTF. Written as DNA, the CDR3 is TGCGCCAGCAGCCCGGGACAGGGTGGTGGAGGCTACACCTTC.

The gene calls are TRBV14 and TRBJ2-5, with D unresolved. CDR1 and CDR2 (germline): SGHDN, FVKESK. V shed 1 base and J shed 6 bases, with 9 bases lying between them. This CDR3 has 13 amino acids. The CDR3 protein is CASSQGAWKTQYF. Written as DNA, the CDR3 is TGTGCCAGCAGCCAAGGGGCGTGGAAGACCCAGTACTTC.

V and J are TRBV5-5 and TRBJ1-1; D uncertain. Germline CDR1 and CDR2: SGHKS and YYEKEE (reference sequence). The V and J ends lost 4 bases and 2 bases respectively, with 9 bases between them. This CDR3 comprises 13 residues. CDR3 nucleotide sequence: TGTGCCAGCAGCGATACAGCTAACACTGAAGCTTTCTTT. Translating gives CASSDTANTEAFF.

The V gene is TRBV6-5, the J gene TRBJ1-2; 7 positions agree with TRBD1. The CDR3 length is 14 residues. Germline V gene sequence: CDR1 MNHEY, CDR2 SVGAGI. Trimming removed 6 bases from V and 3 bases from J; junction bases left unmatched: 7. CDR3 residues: CASSPGQDYYGYTF. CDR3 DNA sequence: TGTGCCAGCAGCCCCGGACAGGACTACTATGGCTACACCTTC.

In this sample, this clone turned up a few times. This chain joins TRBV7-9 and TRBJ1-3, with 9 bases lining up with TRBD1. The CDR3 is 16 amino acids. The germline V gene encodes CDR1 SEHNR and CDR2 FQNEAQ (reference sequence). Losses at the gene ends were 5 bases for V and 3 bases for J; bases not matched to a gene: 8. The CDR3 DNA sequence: TGTGCCAGCAGCCCCCGGGGACAGGGAATTGGAAACACCATATATTTT. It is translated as CASSPRGQGIGNTIYF.

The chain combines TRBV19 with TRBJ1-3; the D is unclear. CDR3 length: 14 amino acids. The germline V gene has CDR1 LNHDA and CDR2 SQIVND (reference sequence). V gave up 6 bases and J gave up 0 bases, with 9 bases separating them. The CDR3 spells CASRPVYSGNTIYF. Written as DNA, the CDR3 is TGTGCCAGTAGACCAGTGTACTCTGGAAACACCATATATTTT.

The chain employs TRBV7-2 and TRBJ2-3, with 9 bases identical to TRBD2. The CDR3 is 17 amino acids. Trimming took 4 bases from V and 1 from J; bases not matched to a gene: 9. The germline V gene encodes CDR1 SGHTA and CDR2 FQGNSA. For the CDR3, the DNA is TGTGCCAGCAGCTCACCCGGGACTAGCACTCGCACAGATACGCAGTATTTT. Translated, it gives CASSSPGTSTRTDTQYF.

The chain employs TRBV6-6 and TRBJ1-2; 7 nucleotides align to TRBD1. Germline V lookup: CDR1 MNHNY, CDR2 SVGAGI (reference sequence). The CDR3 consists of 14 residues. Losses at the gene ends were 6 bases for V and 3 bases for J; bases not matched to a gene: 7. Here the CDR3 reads CASSRGTADYGYTF. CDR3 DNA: TGTGCCAGCAGCCGCGGGACAGCAGACTATGGCTACACCTTC.

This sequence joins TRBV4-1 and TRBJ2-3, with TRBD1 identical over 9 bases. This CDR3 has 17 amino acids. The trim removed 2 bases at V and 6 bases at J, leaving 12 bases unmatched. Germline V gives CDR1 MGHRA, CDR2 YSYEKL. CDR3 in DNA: TGCGCCAGCAGCCAACTCCCGCCTACAGGGGGCATGGATACGCAGTATTTT. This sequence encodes CASSQLPPTGGMDTQYF.

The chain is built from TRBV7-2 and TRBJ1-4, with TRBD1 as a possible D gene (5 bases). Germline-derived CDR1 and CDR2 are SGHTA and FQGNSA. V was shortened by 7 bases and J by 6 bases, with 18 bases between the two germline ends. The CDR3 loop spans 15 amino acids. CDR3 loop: CASTLTGGSDEKLFF. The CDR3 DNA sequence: TGTGCCAGCACCCTGACGGGGGGATCGGATGAAAAACTGTTTTTT.

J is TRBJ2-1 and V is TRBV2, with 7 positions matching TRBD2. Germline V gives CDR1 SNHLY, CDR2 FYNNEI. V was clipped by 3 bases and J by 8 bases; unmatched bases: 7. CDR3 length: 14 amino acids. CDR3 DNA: TGTGCCAGCAGTGAGCTAGCGGTTGGGCATGAGCAGTTCTTC. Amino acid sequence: CASSELAVGHEQFF. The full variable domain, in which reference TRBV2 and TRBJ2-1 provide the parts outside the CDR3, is EPEVTQTPSHQVTQMGQEVILRCVPISNHLYFYWYRQILGQKVEFLVSFYNNEISEKSEIFDDQFSVERPDGSNFTLKIRSTKLEDSAMYFCASSELAVGHEQFFGPGTRLTVL.

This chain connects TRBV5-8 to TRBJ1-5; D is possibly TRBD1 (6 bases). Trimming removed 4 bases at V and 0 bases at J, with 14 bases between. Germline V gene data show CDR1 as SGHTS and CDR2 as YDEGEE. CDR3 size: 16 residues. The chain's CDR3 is CASSPQGGYSNQPQHF. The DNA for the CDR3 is TGTGCCAGCAGCCCTCAAGGGGGATATAGCAATCAGCCCCAGCATTTT. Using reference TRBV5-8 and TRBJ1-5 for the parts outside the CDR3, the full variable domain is EAGVTQSPTHLIKTRGQQATLRCSPISGHTSVYWYQQALGLGLQFLLWYDEGEERNRGNFPPRFSGRQFPNYSSELNVNALELEDSALYLCASSPQGGYSNQPQHFGDGTRLSIL.

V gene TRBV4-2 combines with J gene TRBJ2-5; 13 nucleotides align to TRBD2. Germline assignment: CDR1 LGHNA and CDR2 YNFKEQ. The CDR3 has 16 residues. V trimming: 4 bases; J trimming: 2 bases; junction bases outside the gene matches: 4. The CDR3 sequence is CASSRGTSGAQETQYF. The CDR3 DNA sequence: TGTGCCAGCAGCCGAGGGACTAGCGGGGCTCAAGAGACCCAGTACTTC.

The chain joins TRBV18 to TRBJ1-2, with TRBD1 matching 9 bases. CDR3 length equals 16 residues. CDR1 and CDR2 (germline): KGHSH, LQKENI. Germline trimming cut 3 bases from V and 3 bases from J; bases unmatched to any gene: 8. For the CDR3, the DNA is TGTGCCAGCTCACCGGCGAGGACAGGGGTGGACTATGGCTACACCTTC. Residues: CASSPARTGVDYGYTF.

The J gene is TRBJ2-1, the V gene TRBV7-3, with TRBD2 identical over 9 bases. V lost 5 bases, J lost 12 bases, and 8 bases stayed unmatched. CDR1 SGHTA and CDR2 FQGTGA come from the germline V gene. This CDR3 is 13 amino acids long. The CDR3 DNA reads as TGTGCCAGCAGCGCCACCACTAGCGGGCCGCAGTTCTTC. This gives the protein CASSATTSGPQFF.

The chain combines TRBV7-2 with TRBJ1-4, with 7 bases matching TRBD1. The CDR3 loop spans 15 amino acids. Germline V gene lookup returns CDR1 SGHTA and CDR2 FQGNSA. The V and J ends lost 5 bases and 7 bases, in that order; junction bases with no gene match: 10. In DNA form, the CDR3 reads TGTGCCAGCAGCACTAGACAGGGCAGGACTGAAAAACTGTTTTTT. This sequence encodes CASSTRQGRTEKLFF.

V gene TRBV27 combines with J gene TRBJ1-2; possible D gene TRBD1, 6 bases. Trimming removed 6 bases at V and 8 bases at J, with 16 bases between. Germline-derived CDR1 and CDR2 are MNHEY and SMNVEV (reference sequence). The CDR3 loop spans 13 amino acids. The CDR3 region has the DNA TGTGCCAGCAGGGCTACAGGGAACACCGGCTACACCTTC. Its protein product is CASRATGNTGYTF.

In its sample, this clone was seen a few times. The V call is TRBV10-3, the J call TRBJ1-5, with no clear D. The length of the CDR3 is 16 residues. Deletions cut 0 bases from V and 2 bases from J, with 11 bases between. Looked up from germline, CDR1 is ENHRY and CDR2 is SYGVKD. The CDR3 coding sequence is TGTGCCATCAGTGAGTCTTTATCAGGCGGCAATCAGCCCCAGCATTTT. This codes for CAISESLSGGNQPQHF.